This T cell receptor beta chain was documented in a study of T cell repertoires in cytomegalovirus infection. Study-wide context: Evidence of both CMV infection and a matching HLA type came from public TCR beta signatures. Study-wide findings and caveats: CMV-specific TCR beta clonotypes restricted by HLA-C dominated the ex vivo response.

This clonotype occurred a few times. Its antigen remains unknown. TCRdb redid the calling of the reads with MiXCR, one entry per CDR3 protein. The table has around 450,000 distinct CDR3 sequences, roughly 31% seen once. This receptor was identified in a human donor in good health (CMV status not recorded). Some clones in this sample may be carry-over from other donors' samples. Sequenced sample: PBMCs.

The CDR3 sequence: CASSTEGSGNSPLHF. The CDR3 bases are TGTGCCAGTAGTACTGAGGGGAGTGGAAATTCACCCCTCCACTTT. The gene calls are TRBV19 and TRBJ1-6; tentative D call: TRBD1 (5 bases). V was clipped by 4 bases and J by 7 bases, with 14 bases between them. Germline values: CDR1 LNHDA, CDR2 SQIVND (reference sequence). The CDR3 is 15 amino acids. Supplemented by reference TRBV19 and TRBJ1-6, the full variable domain reads DGGITQSPKYLFRKEGQNVTLSCEQNLNHDAMYWYRQDPGQGLRLIYYSQIVNDFQKGDIAEGYSVSREKKESFPLTVTSAQKNPTAFYLCASSTEGSGNSPLHFGNGTRLTVT.